This TCR beta chain was profiled in a study of blood T cells in healthy people across ages. Through a sample-barcoded 5' primer and a J-beta primer mix, a second PCR was run for about 6 to 11 cycles. One entry per CDR3 protein, called by TCRdb with MiXCR from the 5' RACE reads. Among about 680,000 distinct CDR3 sequences listed, about half were seen once. Unmatched junction bases numbered 17, after V lost 2 bases and J lost 11 bases. CDR1 is MDHEN, CDR2 SYDVKM, per germline. The CDR3 has 16 residues. The study recruited healthy Caucasian donors from Russia who were aged about 6 to 90. Each individual donor underwent a draw of approximately 10 milliliters of peripheral blood.

What was sequenced was blood. The J gene is TRBJ2-7, the V gene TRBV28; 8 nucleotides agree with TRBD1. This receptor was obtained from a woman aged 55-75 years in good health. The CDR3 nucleotides read TGTGCCAGCAGTTTAAGTCGCCCGGGACAGGTATCCCCGGAGTACTTC. This sequence encodes CASSLSRPGQVSPEYF.